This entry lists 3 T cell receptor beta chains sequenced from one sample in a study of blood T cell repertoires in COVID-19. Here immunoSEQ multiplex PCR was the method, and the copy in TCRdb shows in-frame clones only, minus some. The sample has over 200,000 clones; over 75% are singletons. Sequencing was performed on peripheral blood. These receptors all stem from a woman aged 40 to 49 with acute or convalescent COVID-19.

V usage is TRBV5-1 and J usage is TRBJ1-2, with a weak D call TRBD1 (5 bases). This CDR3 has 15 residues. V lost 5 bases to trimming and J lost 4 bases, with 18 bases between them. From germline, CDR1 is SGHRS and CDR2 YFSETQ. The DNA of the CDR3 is TGCGCCAGCAGGCCCGACAGTTACGATCCCTATGGCTACACCTTC. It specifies CASRPDSYDPYGYTF.

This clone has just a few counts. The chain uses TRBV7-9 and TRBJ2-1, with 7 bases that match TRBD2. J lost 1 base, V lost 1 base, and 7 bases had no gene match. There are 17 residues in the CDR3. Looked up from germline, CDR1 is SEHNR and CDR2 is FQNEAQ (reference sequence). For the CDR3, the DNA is TGTGCCAGCAGCTTAGTGGGAGGGCCGGGTTCCTACAATGAGCAGTTCTTC. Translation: CASSLVGGPGSYNEQFF.

CDR3 nucleotide sequence: TGTGCCAGCTCACCAAAAAGGATTGGGGAGTTTGGCTACACCTTC. This gives the protein CASSPKRIGEFGYTF. The chain couples TRBV18 to TRBJ1-2; D not certain. This CDR3 spans 15 amino acids. Trimming removed 2 bases at V and 7 bases at J, with 17 bases between. Germline loops: CDR1 KGHSH, CDR2 LQKENI. The full variable domain, in which reference TRBV18 and TRBJ1-2 provide the parts outside the CDR3, is NAGVMQNPRHLVRRRGQEARLRCSPMKGHSHVYWYRQLPEEGLKFMVYLQKENIIDESGMPKERFSAEFPKEGPSILRIQQVVRGDSAAYFCASSPKRIGEFGYTFGSGTRLTVV.